This is a list of T cell receptor beta chains from one sample in a study of blood T cell repertoires in COVID-19. Some clones are missing from TCRdb's copy, which holds only in-frame ones; the method was immunoSEQ multiplex PCR. This table holds approximately 260,000 clones, 80% to 90% found once. Sample: PBMCs or T cells enriched from blood (not recorded which). These receptors all stem from a woman between 45 and 60 years old who had been exposed to COVID-19. The CDR3 runs from the conserved cysteine through the conserved F or W. Each record gives: D gene, J gene, V gene, CDR3 length, clone size, CDR3 protein, CDR3 DNA. A D gene is named only where the DNA matches it firmly. Some rows have no size entry. The others give once, few or many, or a class for an expanded clone.

d_call: TRBD1
j_call: TRBJ1-5
v_call: TRBV5-6
cdr3_length: 15
clone_size: NA
cdr3_aa: CASSWTGAPDQPQHF
cdr3_nt: TGTGCCAGCAGCTGGACAGGGGCGCCAGATCAGCCCCAGCATTTT

d_call: TRBD1
j_call: TRBJ1-5
v_call: TRBV27
cdr3_length: 16
clone_size: once
cdr3_aa: CASSLRTGQGNQPQHF
cdr3_nt: TGTGCCAGCAGTTTGCGCACGGGACAGGGCAATCAGCCCCAGCATTTT

d_call: NA
j_call: TRBJ1-5
v_call: TRBV6-5
cdr3_length: 14
clone_size: few
cdr3_aa: CATRARGSTEPQHF
cdr3_nt: TGTGCCACCAGGGCCCGAGGGTCCACGGAGCCCCAGCATTTT

d_call: TRBD1
j_call: TRBJ1-1
v_call: TRBV4-1
cdr3_length: 16
clone_size: NA
cdr3_aa: CASSQDPQGANTEAFF
cdr3_nt: TGCGCCAGCAGCCAAGATCCCCAGGGGGCGAACACTGAAGCTTTCTTT

d_call: NA
j_call: TRBJ2-5
v_call: TRBV5-1
cdr3_length: 15
clone_size: NA
cdr3_aa: CASSPLTRVQETQYF
cdr3_nt: TGCGCCAGCAGCCCTCTGACTAGAGTACAAGAGACCCAGTACTTC

d_call: TRBD1
j_call: TRBJ2-7
v_call: TRBV7-9
cdr3_length: 12
clone_size: NA
cdr3_aa: CASGQGAREQYF
cdr3_nt: TGTGCCAGCGGACAGGGGGCACGAGAGCAGTACTTC

d_call: NA
j_call: TRBJ1-2
v_call: TRBV28
cdr3_length: 14
clone_size: NA
cdr3_aa: CASSLGGANYGYTF
cdr3_nt: TGTGCCAGCAGTTTAGGAGGGGCTAACTATGGCTACACCTTC

d_call: TRBD2
j_call: TRBJ2-3
v_call: TRBV4-2
cdr3_length: 15
clone_size: NA
cdr3_aa: CASSQASGGAGTQYF
cdr3_nt: TGTGCCAGCAGCCAAGCTAGCGGGGGGGCGGGTACGCAGTATTTT

d_call: NA
j_call: TRBJ1-1
v_call: TRBV21-1
cdr3_length: 13
clone_size: NA
cdr3_aa: CASSKSWNTEAFF
cdr3_nt: TGTGCCAGCAGCAAATCTTGGAACACTGAAGCTTTCTTT

d_call: TRBD1
j_call: TRBJ1-1
v_call: TRBV6-5
cdr3_length: 13
clone_size: NA
cdr3_aa: CASRWTGNTEAFF
cdr3_nt: TGTGCCAGCAGGTGGACAGGGAACACTGAAGCTTTCTTT

d_call: TRBD1
j_call: TRBJ2-1
v_call: TRBV12-3/TRBV12-4
cdr3_length: 11
clone_size: few
cdr3_aa: CASSLKDRGFF
cdr3_nt: TGTGCCAGCAGTTTAAAGGACAGGGGGTTCTTC

d_call: NA
j_call: TRBJ1-4
v_call: TRBV6-5
cdr3_length: 12
clone_size: NA
cdr3_aa: CASSYYGQKLFF
cdr3_nt: TGTGCCAGCAGTTACTATGGCCAAAAACTGTTTTTT

d_call: NA
j_call: TRBJ1-3
v_call: TRBV5-8
cdr3_length: 13
clone_size: NA
cdr3_aa: CASRPLGGGTIYF
cdr3_nt: TGTGCCAGCAGACCCTTAGGCGGGGGCACCATATATTTT

d_call: NA
j_call: TRBJ1-5
v_call: TRBV4-2
cdr3_length: 15
clone_size: NA
cdr3_aa: CASSLTSASIQPQHF
cdr3_nt: TGTGCCAGCAGCCTGACGAGCGCCTCAATTCAGCCCCAGCATTTT

d_call: TRBD2
j_call: TRBJ2-5
v_call: TRBV6-1
cdr3_length: 13
clone_size: NA
cdr3_aa: CASSERAGGTQYF
cdr3_nt: TGTGCCAGCAGTGAACGTGCGGGGGGGACCCAGTACTTC

d_call: NA
j_call: TRBJ2-1
v_call: TRBV9
cdr3_length: 16
clone_size: NA
cdr3_aa: CASSVDGNPSYNEQFF
cdr3_nt: TGTGCCAGCAGCGTAGACGGGAATCCCTCCTACAATGAGCAGTTCTTC

d_call: NA
j_call: TRBJ2-2
v_call: TRBV10-3
cdr3_length: 14
clone_size: few
cdr3_aa: CAISPWAGAGELFF
cdr3_nt: TGTGCCATCAGTCCCTGGGCAGGGGCCGGGGAGCTGTTTTTT